This T cell receptor (beta chain) was retrieved from a study of technical replicates of blood from a handful of donors. V lost 4 bases, J lost 0 bases, and 3 bases stayed unmatched. The germline V gene has CDR1 MGHRA and CDR2 YSYEKL. CDR3 size: 16 residues. Sequencing was performed with immunoSEQ multiplex PCR; in TCRdb, only in-frame clones are kept and a portion is missing. The data show some 82,000 clones, about 94% seen once. Sequenced: T cells isolated from PBMCs. This receptor was taken from a human donor in good health. This chain links TRBV4-1 with TRBJ2-2, with TRBD1 matching over 9 bases. CDR3 sequence: CASSPRQGANTGELFF. The CDR3 region has the DNA TGCGCCAGCAGCCCGCGACAGGGGGCGAACACCGGGGAGCTGTTTTTT.